This entry is about one T cell receptor (beta chain). What this receptor recognizes is not known. No base quality information exists; no much larger clone differs at one position. The entry originates in a study of PD-1 and CTLA-4 blockade in melanoma (dated by TCRdb to the early 2020s). Describing the broader study: The study compared how PD-1 blockade and CTLA-4 blockade affected the melanoma-reactive CD8 T cell response in patients with melanoma.

Per the germline V gene (reference sequence), SGHNT is the CDR1 and YYREEE is the CDR2. Reading from cysteine to phenylalanine, the CDR3 counts 16 amino acids. The kept DNA is CDR3 alone, 48 bases in frame from the first base. Between the V and J ends, shortened by 3 bases and 2 bases respectively, the junction contains 15 bases. Receptor amplification or capture employed the immunoSEQ multiplex PCR assay. TCRdb limited this immuneACCESS table to in-frame rearrangements with V and J called. A share of clones is missing; checked studies link under half to unresolved V genes, and the rest is unexplained. This sample comprises 25,000 to 35,000 clones, 85% to 95% of them detected only once. Roughly 8.6% of the sample rests with the top ten.

The sequence was collected from a human donor with melanoma. The V and J genes are TRBV5-4 and TRBJ2-1; tentative D gene TRBD1, with 6 bases matching. The sample here was CD8+ T cells from peripheral blood, taken from a patient given anti-PD-1 treatment. At the DNA level, the sequence is TGTGCCAGCAGCTCAAACAGGGTATACACCTACAATGAGCAGTTCTTC. This gives the protein CASSSNRVYTYNEQFF.